A single sample gave rise to the 5 T cell receptor beta chains below, sequenced in a study of T-cell reconstitution after alpha-beta-depleted transplantation in children. The TCRbeta library was prepared with unique molecular identifiers. TCRdb re-derived calls from the PCR reads in MiXCR, one entry per CDR3 protein. The sample contains roughly 170,000 distinct CDR3 sequences, about 6.3% of which appear only once. Material: PBMCs from the stem cell graft donor, obtained from the stem cell graft. These receptors came from a human donor who donated a stem cell graft to a child with Wiskott-Aldrich syndrome.

This clonotype was counted ten times or more. V usage is TRBV27 and J usage is TRBJ1-2; D gene ambiguous. The CDR3 sequence is 13 residues long. Germline CDR1 and CDR2: MNHEY and SMNVEV (reference sequence). Trimming took off 8 bases at V and 5 bases at J, with 15 bases between the two ends. CDR3 sequence reads: CASFGEGRYGYTF. The CDR3 bases are TGTGCCAGCTTTGGTGAGGGAAGGTATGGCTACACCTTC.

This clonotype was found many times. CDR3 amino acids: CATSRVSGLQETQYF. The CDR3 DNA reads as TGTGCCACCAGCAGAGTATCGGGGCTGCAAGAGACCCAGTACTTC. V is TRBV15 and J is TRBJ2-5, with D perhaps assigned TRBD1 or TRBD2 (5 bases each). Germline CDR1 and CDR2: LNHNV and YYDKDF (reference sequence). The CDR3 runs to 15 residues. Trimming removed 1 base from V and 2 bases from J, with 11 bases in between.

Many counts were recorded for this clonotype. CDR3 region: CATSDRLASSTDTQYF. Here the CDR3 DNA reads TGTGCCACCAGTGACCGACTAGCGTCTAGCACAGATACGCAGTATTTT. The chain couples TRBV24-1 to TRBJ2-3; 8 bases agree with TRBD2. The trim removed 4 bases at V and 0 bases at J, leaving 5 bases unmatched. Per germline, CDR1 KGHDR and CDR2 SFDVKD. The CDR3 has 16 residues.

Many counts were recorded for this clonotype. The chain joins TRBV7-9 to TRBJ2-5; the match to TRBD2 covers 12 bases. This CDR3 is built from 15 residues. The trim removed 1 base at V and 5 bases at J, leaving 2 bases unmatched. In germline, CDR1 is SEHNR, CDR2 FQNEAQ (reference sequence). The CDR3 DNA is TGTGCCAGCAGCTTAGTGGGGACTAGCGGGGAGACCCAGTACTTC. Its translation is CASSLVGTSGETQYF.

This clonotype appeared many times. The chain carries TRBV10-3 and TRBJ2-1; D not certain. Germline V gives CDR1 ENHRY, CDR2 SYGVKD. Trimming shortened V by 4 bases and J by 0 bases, and 7 bases separated the two germline ends. The CDR3 is 14 residues long. This chain's CDR3 is CAISVEISYNEQFF. The CDR3 nucleotides read TGTGCCATCAGTGTGGAGATCTCCTACAATGAGCAGTTCTTC.